This TCR beta chain emerged from a study of beta chain features in type 1 diabetes. As regards this clone: The antigen is not known.

Study results and caveats: Here, the possible influence of HLA type (on TCRB rearrangement) remained unresolved. Researchers reported that naive, central memory and Treg TCRB repertoires appeared more similar in patients than in healthy donors.

Germline V gene sequence: CDR1 LNHDA, CDR2 SQIVND (reference sequence). CDR3 length: 15 amino acids. V dropped 3 bases and J dropped 1; count of bases not matched to a gene: 5. As every portion of the isolated RNA was reverse transcribed, the sequencing read expressed TCRB transcripts. Libraries were prepared by immunoSEQ multiplex PCR; TCRdb keeps only in-frame clonotypes and omits some of them. Here the sample spans about 150,000 clones, under 60% being singletons. Only one heparinised blood draw was taken per donor, and its volume averaged about 120 mL. The receptor was isolated from a young man in good health. The sequenced material came from Tregs from blood. This chain connects TRBV19 to TRBJ2-5; 7 bases are a match to TRBD2. CDR3 sequence: CASSMGRGRQETQYF. Written as DNA, the CDR3 is TGTGCCAGTAGTATGGGGAGGGGCCGCCAAGAGACCCAGTACTTC.